A selection of T cell receptor beta chains follows, all from one sample in a study of T cells in Graves' hyperthyroidism and ophthalmopathy. Via MiXCR, TCRdb re-called the multiplex PCR reads, giving one row per CDR3 protein. Of around 800,000 distinct CDR3 sequences listed, approximately 40% are singletons. The sample was blood. Every receptor here comes from a man between 18 and 29 years old with Graves' hyperthyroidism. CDR3s include the opening cysteine and the closing phenylalanine or tryptophan. Each record gives: V gene, J gene, D gene, clone size, CDR3 protein, CDR3 DNA. The D gene is left open where the match is weak. Not every row has a clone size; where given, it reads once, few, many or a size class.

>TRBV12-3/TRBV12-4|TRBJ1-4|TRBD1|few
CASSRQGDLANEKLFF
TGTGCCAGCAGTCGCCAGGGGGATCTAGCTAATGAAAAACTGTTTTTT
>TRBV4-3|TRBJ1-1|.|.
CASSQGLGVFTEAFF
TGCGCCAGCAGCCAAGGGCTCGGGGTCTTCACTGAAGCTTTCTTT
>TRBV29-1|TRBJ2-3|.|.
CSVEWVAPTDTQYF
TGCAGCGTTGAGTGGGTAGCGCCCACAGATACGCAGTATTTT
>TRBV5-1|TRBJ2-2|.|.
CASSLTGTQNTGELFF
TGCGCCAGCAGCTTAACCGGGACACAGAACACCGGGGAGCTGTTTTTT
>TRBV18|TRBJ1-1|.|.
CASSPDRYGTEAFF
TGTGCCAGCTCGCCAGACAGGTATGGCACTGAAGCTTTCTTT
>TRBV7-8|TRBJ2-7|.|many
CASSLRGNYEQYF
TGTGCCAGCAGCTTACGAGGGAACTACGAGCAGTACTTC
>TRBV10-3|TRBJ1-2|TRBD1|.
CAISLDRQGNYGYTF
TGTGCCATCAGTCTGGACCGACAGGGAAACTATGGCTACACCTTC
>TRBV11-2|TRBJ1-1|TRBD1|many
CASGDRQTNTEAFF
TGTGCCAGCGGGGACAGACAGACGAACACTGAAGCTTTCTTT
>TRBV5-1|TRBJ1-2|TRBD1|many
CASSSGQAGFGYTF
TGCGCCAGCAGTAGCGGACAGGCGGGGTTTGGCTACACCTTC
>TRBV7-9|TRBJ1-5|.|many
CASKALVQNYQPQHF
TGTGCCAGCAAAGCTTTGGTCCAGAATTATCAGCCCCAGCATTTT
>TRBV28|TRBJ1-6|.|few
CASSLEVSPLHF
TGTGCCAGCAGTTTAGAGGTTTCACCCCTCCACTTT
>TRBV2|TRBJ1-2|TRBD1|.
CASNSGGGSYGYTF
TGTGCCAGCAACTCAGGGGGCGGCAGTTATGGCTACACCTTC
>TRBV12-3/TRBV12-4|TRBJ1-4|TRBD1|few
CASSLTGGREKLFF
TGTGCCAGCAGTCTCACAGGGGGCAGGGAAAAACTGTTTTTT
>TRBV6-5|TRBJ1-2|.|few
CASSFLGAEPYGYTF
TGTGCCAGCAGTTTCCTCGGGGCAGAGCCTTATGGCTACACCTTC
>TRBV7-9|TRBJ2-7|.|.
CASSQGQGGPLEQYF
TGTGCCAGCAGCCAGGGGCAGGGGGGGCCTCTCGAGCAGTACTTC
>TRBV27|TRBJ2-7|.|many
CASSLYTGPHEQYF
TGTGCCAGCAGTTTATACACAGGGCCCCACGAGCAGTACTTC
>TRBV20-1|TRBJ1-2|.|many
CSARMGGEAGYTF
TGCAGTGCTAGGATGGGGGGCGAGGCTGGCTACACCTTC
>TRBV19|TRBJ1-5|TRBD1|.
CASSIRTGRGPQHF
TGTGCCAGTAGTATCCGGACAGGCCGGGGGCCCCAGCATTTT